This T cell receptor beta chain emerged from a study of blood T cell repertoires in COVID-19. Per the study methods: Estimated nucleated cell counts came from reference gene primer amplification. Some clones are missing from TCRdb's copy, which holds only in-frame ones; the method was immunoSEQ multiplex PCR. That table furnishes V, J and clone size, whereas the DNA furnished D and trimming. Among about 73,000 clones listed, about 80% were seen once. The CDR3 has 14 amino acids. CDR1 and CDR2 (germline): MDHEN, SYDVKM. Deletions cut 5 bases from V and 9 bases from J, with 19 bases between. Sequencing was done on a sample of peripheral blood. The V call is TRBV28, the J call TRBJ1-2; D is possibly TRBD1 (5 bases). The receptor's source is a human donor in a cohort sampled during active COVID-19. In DNA, the CDR3 is TGTGCCAGCAGTACCGGAGGGACGACGCGGAGCTACACCTTC. Amino acid sequence: CASSTGGTTRSYTF.